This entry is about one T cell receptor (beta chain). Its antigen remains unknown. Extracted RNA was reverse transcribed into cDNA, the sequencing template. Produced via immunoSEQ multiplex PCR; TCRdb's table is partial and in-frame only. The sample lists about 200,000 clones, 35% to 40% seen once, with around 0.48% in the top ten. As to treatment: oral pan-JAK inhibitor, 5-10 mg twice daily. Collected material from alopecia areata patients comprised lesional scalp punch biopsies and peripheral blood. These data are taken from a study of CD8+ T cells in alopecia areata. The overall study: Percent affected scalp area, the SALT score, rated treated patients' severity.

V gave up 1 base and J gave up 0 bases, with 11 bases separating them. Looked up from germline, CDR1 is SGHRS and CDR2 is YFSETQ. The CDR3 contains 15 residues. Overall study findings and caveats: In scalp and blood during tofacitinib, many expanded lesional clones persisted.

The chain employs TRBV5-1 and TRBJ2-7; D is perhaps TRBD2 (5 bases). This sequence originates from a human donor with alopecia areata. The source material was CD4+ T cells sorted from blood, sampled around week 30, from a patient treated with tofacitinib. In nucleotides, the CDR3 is TGCGCCAGCAGCTTGCCGGGAATAAGCTCCTACGAGCAGTACTTC. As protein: CASSLPGISSYEQYF.